Listed below are T cell receptor beta chains from one sample, sequenced in a study of CD8 T cells in Susac syndrome. TCRdb reprocessed the immunoSEQ multiplex PCR reads via MiXCR and lists one record per CDR3 protein. The table lists more than 65,000 distinct CDR3 sequences, over 90% of them singletons, with approximately 0.47% in the top ten. Material for sequencing was CD8+ T cells from PBMCs. The source of these receptors is a human donor with Susac syndrome. CDR3s include the opening cysteine and the closing phenylalanine or tryptophan. A D gene is named only where the DNA matches it firmly. Only some rows state a clone size, as once, few, many or a class for expanded clones.

size	V	J	D	CDR3	DNA
.	TRBV5-1	TRBJ2-6	.	CASSLNLAGSGANVLTF	TGCGCCAGCAGCTTGAATCTGGCGGGTTCTGGGGCCAACGTCCTGACTTTC
few	TRBV28	TRBJ2-7	.	CASSSVSSYEQYF	TGTGCCAGCAGTTCAGTCAGCTCCTACGAGCAGTACTTC
.	TRBV4-3	TRBJ2-2	.	CASSPHREDTGELFF	TGCGCCAGCAGCCCGCACAGGGAAGACACCGGGGAGCTGTTTTTT
.	TRBV5-1	TRBJ2-5	TRBD1	CASSLSQGAMTETQYF	TGCGCCAGCAGCTTGTCCCAGGGGGCAATGACGGAGACCCAGTACTTC
.	TRBV15	TRBJ2-1	.	CATSRAAGQYNEQFF	TGTGCCACCAGCAGAGCGGCGGGCCAGTACAATGAGCAGTTCTTC
.	TRBV9	TRBJ2-7	.	CASSVDISYEQYF	TGTGCCAGCAGCGTTGACATCTCCTACGAGCAGTACTTC
.	TRBV2	TRBJ2-3	.	CASSQYGVTDTQYF	TGTGCCAGCAGTCAATACGGCGTCACAGATACGCAGTATTTT
.	TRBV12-3/TRBV12-4	TRBJ2-7	.	CASLGRSSYEQYF	TGTGCCAGTTTAGGACGGAGCTCCTACGAGCAGTACTTC
.	TRBV7-9	TRBJ2-1	TRBD1	CASSGNRGDEQFF	TGTGCCAGCAGCGGAAACAGGGGCGATGAGCAGTTCTTC
once	TRBV20-1	TRBJ2-7	TRBD2	CSASLAGDYEQYF	TGCAGTGCTAGCCTAGCGGGAGACTACGAGCAGTACTTC
.	TRBV20-1	TRBJ1-2	TRBD1	CSARDRDLYGYTF	TGCAGTGCTAGGGACAGGGATCTCTATGGCTACACCTTC
.	TRBV25-1	TRBJ2-3	.	CASSSSTRITDTQYF	TGTGCCAGCTCCTCGAGTACTCGGATCACAGATACGCAGTATTTT
.	TRBV11-1	TRBJ2-1	.	CATRTSTYNEQFF	TGTGCCACCCGGACCAGCACCTACAATGAGCAGTTCTTC
.	TRBV29-1	TRBJ2-7	TRBD2	CSVDGLAGGEQYF	TGCAGCGTTGATGGGCTAGCGGGAGGCGAGCAGTACTTC
.	TRBV25-1	TRBJ2-5	.	CASSAPAQSPGTQYF	TGTGCCAGCAGTGCCCCCGCGCAGTCCCCAGGGACCCAGTACTTC
.	TRBV5-6	TRBJ2-1	.	CASSLVTAGPYNEQFF	TGTGCCAGCAGCTTGGTTACGGCGGGACCATACAATGAGCAGTTCTTC
.	TRBV29-1	TRBJ2-7	TRBD2	CSVGASGTSGSPYEQYF	TGCAGCGTTGGAGCTTCCGGGACTAGCGGGAGCCCCTACGAGCAGTACTTC
.	TRBV7-2	TRBJ2-7	.	CASSPSVGSEGYEQYF	TGTGCCAGCAGCCCATCCGTCGGTAGCGAAGGCTACGAGCAGTACTTC
.	TRBV4-1	TRBJ2-7	.	CASRPGTLGTYEQYF	TGCGCCAGCAGGCCCGGGACGCTCGGAACCTACGAGCAGTACTTC
once	TRBV20-1	TRBJ1-4	.	CSARSTPNEKLFF	TGCAGTGCTAGATCCACTCCTAATGAAAAACTGTTTTTT
.	TRBV9	TRBJ2-6	.	CASGGRGARAGANVLTF	TGTGCCAGCGGAGGCCGGGGAGCCAGGGCGGGGGCCAACGTCCTGACTTTC
.	TRBV6-6	TRBJ2-1	.	CASIRGHTGWDEQFF	TGTGCCAGCATTCGAGGGCATACGGGTTGGGATGAGCAGTTCTTC
.	TRBV29-1	TRBJ2-1	.	CSAPGSGEQFF	TGCAGCGCCCCGGGGTCTGGTGAGCAGTTCTTC